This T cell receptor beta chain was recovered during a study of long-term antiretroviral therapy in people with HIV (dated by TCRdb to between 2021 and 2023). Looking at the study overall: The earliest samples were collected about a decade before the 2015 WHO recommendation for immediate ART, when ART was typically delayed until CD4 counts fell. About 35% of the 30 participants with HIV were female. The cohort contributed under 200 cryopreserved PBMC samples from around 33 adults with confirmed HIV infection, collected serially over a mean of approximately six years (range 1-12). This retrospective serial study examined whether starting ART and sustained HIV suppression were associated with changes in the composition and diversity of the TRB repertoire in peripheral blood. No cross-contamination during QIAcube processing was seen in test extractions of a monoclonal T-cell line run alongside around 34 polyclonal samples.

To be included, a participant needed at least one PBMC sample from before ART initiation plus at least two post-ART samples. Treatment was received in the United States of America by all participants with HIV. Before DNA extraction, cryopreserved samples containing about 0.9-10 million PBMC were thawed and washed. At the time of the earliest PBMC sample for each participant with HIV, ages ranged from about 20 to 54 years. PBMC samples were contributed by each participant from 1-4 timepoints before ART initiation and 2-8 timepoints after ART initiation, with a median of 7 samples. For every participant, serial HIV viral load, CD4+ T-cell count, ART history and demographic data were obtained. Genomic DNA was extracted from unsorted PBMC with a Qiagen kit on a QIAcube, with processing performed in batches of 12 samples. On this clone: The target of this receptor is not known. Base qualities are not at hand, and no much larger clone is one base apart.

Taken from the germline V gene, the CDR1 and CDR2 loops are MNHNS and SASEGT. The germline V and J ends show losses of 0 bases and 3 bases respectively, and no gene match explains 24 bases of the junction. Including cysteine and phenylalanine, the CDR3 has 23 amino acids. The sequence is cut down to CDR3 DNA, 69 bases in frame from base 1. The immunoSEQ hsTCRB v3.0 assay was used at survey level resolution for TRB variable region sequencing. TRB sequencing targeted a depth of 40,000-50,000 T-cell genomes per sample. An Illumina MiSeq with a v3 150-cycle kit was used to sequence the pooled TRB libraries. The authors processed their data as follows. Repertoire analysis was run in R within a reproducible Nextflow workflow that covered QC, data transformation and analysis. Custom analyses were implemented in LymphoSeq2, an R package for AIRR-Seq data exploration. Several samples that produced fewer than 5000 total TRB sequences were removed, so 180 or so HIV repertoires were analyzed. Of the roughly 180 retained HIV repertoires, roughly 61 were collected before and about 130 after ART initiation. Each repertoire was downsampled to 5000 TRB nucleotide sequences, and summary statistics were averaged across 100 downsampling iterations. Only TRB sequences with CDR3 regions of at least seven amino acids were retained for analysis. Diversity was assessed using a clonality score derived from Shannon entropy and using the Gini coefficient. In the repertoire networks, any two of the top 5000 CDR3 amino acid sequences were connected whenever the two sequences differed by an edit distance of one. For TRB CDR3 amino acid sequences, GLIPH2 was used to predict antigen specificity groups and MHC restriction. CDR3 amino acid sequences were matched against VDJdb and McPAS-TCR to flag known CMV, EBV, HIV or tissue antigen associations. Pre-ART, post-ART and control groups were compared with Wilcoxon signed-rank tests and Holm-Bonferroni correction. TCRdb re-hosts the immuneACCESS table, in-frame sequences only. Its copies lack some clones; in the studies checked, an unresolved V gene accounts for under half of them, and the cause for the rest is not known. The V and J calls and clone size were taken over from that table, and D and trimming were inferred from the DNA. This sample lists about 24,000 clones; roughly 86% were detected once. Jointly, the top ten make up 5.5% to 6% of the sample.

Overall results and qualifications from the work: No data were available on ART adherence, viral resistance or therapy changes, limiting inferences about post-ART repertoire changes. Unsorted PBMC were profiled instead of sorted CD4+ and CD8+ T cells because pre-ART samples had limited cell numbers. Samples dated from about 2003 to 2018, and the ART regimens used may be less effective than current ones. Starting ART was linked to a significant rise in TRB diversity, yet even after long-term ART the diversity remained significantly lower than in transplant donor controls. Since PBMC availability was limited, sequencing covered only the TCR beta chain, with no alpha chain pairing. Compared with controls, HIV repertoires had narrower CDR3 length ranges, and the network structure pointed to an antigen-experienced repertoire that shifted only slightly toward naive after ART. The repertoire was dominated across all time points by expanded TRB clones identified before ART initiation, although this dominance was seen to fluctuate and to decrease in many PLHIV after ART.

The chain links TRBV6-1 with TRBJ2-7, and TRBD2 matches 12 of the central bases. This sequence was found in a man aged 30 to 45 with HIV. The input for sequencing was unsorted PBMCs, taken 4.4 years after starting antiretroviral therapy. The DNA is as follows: TGTGCCAGCAGTGAAGCATCCCATACGCGCCCACTAGCGGGGGGCCTTTATCTCTACGAGCAGTACTTC. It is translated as CASSEASHTRPLAGGLYLYEQYF.